This is a list of T cell receptor beta chains from one sample in a study of T cell repertoires in cytomegalovirus infection. One entry per CDR3 protein, called by TCRdb with MiXCR from the reads. The data show about 330,000 distinct CDR3 sequences, with 9% to 9.5% seen just once and about 3.9% held by the top ten. Sequenced: PBMCs. The receptors derive from a human donor in good health (CMV status not recorded). Some clones in this sample may be carry-over from other donors' samples. CDR3s include the opening cysteine and the closing phenylalanine or tryptophan. D genes are given only for firm matches. The size of a clone is reported for some rows only, either as once, few or many, or as a class for expanded clones.

v_gene: TRBV20-1; len: 15; d_gene: NA; abundance: many; j_gene: TRBJ2-7; CDR3aa: CSARDLGGPSHEQYF; CDR3nt: TGCAGTGCTAGAGATCTGGGGGGACCTTCGCACGAGCAGTACTTC
v_gene: TRBV7-6; len: 14; d_gene: NA; abundance: NA; j_gene: TRBJ2-1; CDR3aa: CASSSQSANPEQFF; CDR3nt: TGTGCCAGCAGCTCTCAGAGTGCAAATCCTGAGCAGTTCTTC
v_gene: TRBV7-2; len: 13; d_gene: NA; abundance: many; j_gene: TRBJ2-3; CDR3aa: CASSRGDTDTQYF; CDR3nt: TGTGCCAGCAGCAGGGGGGACACAGATACGCAGTATTTT
v_gene: TRBV11-3; len: 16; d_gene: TRBD1; abundance: many; j_gene: TRBJ2-2; CDR3aa: CASSAGRTGRNGELFF; CDR3nt: TGTGCCAGCAGCGCCGGTCGGACAGGTCGGAACGGGGAGCTGTTTTTT
v_gene: TRBV7-2; len: 15; d_gene: TRBD1; abundance: many; j_gene: TRBJ2-1; CDR3aa: CASSLNIKGANEQFF; CDR3nt: TGTGCCAGCAGCTTAAACATAAAGGGGGCCAATGAGCAGTTCTTC
v_gene: TRBV7-2; len: 20; d_gene: TRBD2; abundance: many; j_gene: TRBJ2-1; CDR3aa: CASSSSKGTPGLAGLNEQFF; CDR3nt: TGTGCCAGCAGCTCATCCAAGGGGACTCCGGGACTAGCGGGGCTTAATGAGCAGTTCTTC
v_gene: TRBV7-9; len: 14; d_gene: NA; abundance: many; j_gene: TRBJ2-3; CDR3aa: CASSLARPRDTQYF; CDR3nt: TGTGCCAGCAGCTTAGCCCGCCCTCGAGATACGCAGTATTTT
v_gene: TRBV7-2; len: 14; d_gene: TRBD1; abundance: many; j_gene: TRBJ2-3; CDR3aa: CASRGDSLTDTQYF; CDR3nt: TGTGCCAGCAGGGGGGACAGTCTCACAGATACGCAGTATTTT
v_gene: TRBV7-2; len: 16; d_gene: NA; abundance: many; j_gene: TRBJ2-3; CDR3aa: CASSLNGGTVTDTQYF; CDR3nt: TGTGCCAGCAGCTTAAATGGCGGGACGGTAACAGATACGCAGTATTTT
v_gene: TRBV3-1; len: 17; d_gene: TRBD1; abundance: many; j_gene: TRBJ1-1; CDR3aa: CASSPSGQGIKNTEAFF; CDR3nt: TGTGCCAGCAGCCCTTCGGGACAGGGGATTAAGAACACTGAAGCTTTCTTT
v_gene: TRBV28; len: 14; d_gene: NA; abundance: NA; j_gene: TRBJ1-5; CDR3aa: CASSLLKGGQPQHF; CDR3nt: TGTGCCAGCAGTTTATTAAAGGGAGGTCAGCCCCAGCATTTT
v_gene: TRBV28; len: 18; d_gene: NA; abundance: many; j_gene: TRBJ2-7; CDR3aa: CASSIVRLKLASSYEQYF; CDR3nt: TGTGCCAGCAGCATAGTACGACTAAAGCTGGCGAGCTCCTACGAGCAGTACTTC
v_gene: TRBV7-2; len: 12; d_gene: NA; abundance: many; j_gene: TRBJ2-7; CDR3aa: CASSLDLYEQYF; CDR3nt: TGTGCCAGCAGCTTAGACCTCTACGAGCAGTACTTC
v_gene: TRBV5-1; len: 16; d_gene: TRBD2; abundance: NA; j_gene: TRBJ2-3; CDR3aa: CASSPHDSGAPGTQYF; CDR3nt: TGCGCCAGCAGCCCGCATGATAGCGGGGCCCCCGGTACGCAGTATTTT
v_gene: TRBV7-2; len: 14; d_gene: NA; abundance: many; j_gene: TRBJ2-5; CDR3aa: CASSLGGRSETQYF; CDR3nt: TGTGCCAGCAGCTTAGGTGGCAGATCCGAGACCCAGTACTTC
v_gene: TRBV28; len: 14; d_gene: NA; abundance: few; j_gene: TRBJ2-7; CDR3aa: CASSSPGPLYEQYF; CDR3nt: TGTGCCAGCAGTTCCCCGGGCCCCCTCTACGAGCAGTACTTC
v_gene: TRBV7-9; len: 15; d_gene: NA; abundance: NA; j_gene: TRBJ1-6; CDR3aa: CASSLVGVKGAPLHF; CDR3nt: TGTGCCAGCAGCTTAGTTGGGGTAAAAGGGGCACCCCTCCACTTT
v_gene: TRBV2; len: 16; d_gene: TRBD1; abundance: many; j_gene: TRBJ2-7; CDR3aa: CASSEVRDRFTYEQYF; CDR3nt: TGTGCCAGCAGTGAGGTCCGGGACAGGTTCACCTACGAGCAGTACTTC
v_gene: TRBV9; len: 14; d_gene: NA; abundance: NA; j_gene: TRBJ1-6; CDR3aa: CASSPAAADSPLHF; CDR3nt: TGTGCCAGCAGTCCCGCCGCAGCAGATTCACCCCTCCACTTT
v_gene: TRBV6-2/TRBV6-3; len: 17; d_gene: TRBD1; abundance: many; j_gene: TRBJ2-1; CDR3aa: CASSWDRGLNSYNEQFF; CDR3nt: TGTGCCAGCAGTTGGGACAGGGGTCTAAACTCCTACAATGAGCAGTTCTTC
v_gene: TRBV5-4; len: 14; d_gene: NA; abundance: NA; j_gene: TRBJ2-3; CDR3aa: CASSSTRSTDTQYF; CDR3nt: TGTGCCAGCAGCTCTACCCGAAGCACAGATACGCAGTATTTT
v_gene: TRBV18; len: 16; d_gene: TRBD1; abundance: NA; j_gene: TRBJ2-1; CDR3aa: CASSPRQGSTYNEQFF; CDR3nt: TGTGCCAGCTCACCCCGACAGGGCAGCACCTACAATGAGCAGTTCTTC